The 9 T cell receptor beta chains below were found in one sample sequenced in a study of siplizumab effects on memory and regulatory T cells. The assay was immunoSEQ multiplex PCR, and TCRdb's table has in-frame clones only and misses some. The repertoire consists of about 110,000 clones, with roughly 92% occurring once and the leading ten covering 1% to 1.5%. Sequenced material: CD4+ T cells sorted from blood. The receptors were gathered from a human donor in good health.

This rearrangement joins TRBV6-5 to TRBJ1-1, with D hard to call. The germline CDR1 and CDR2 sequences are MNHEY and SVGAGI. This CDR3 is built from 14 residues. V lost 6 bases to trimming and J lost 0 bases, with 11 bases between them. The CDR3 coding sequence is TGTGCCAGCAGACAACGAATGTTGAACACTGAAGCTTTCTTT. Encoded protein: CASRQRMLNTEAFF.

V is TRBV9 and J is TRBJ2-5; weak D call: TRBD2 (6 bases). Germline V CDR1 and CDR2: SGDLS, YYNGEE. The CDR3 sequence is 16 residues long. V lost 3 bases to trimming and J lost 7 bases, with 22 bases between them. CDR3 nucleotides: TGTGCCAGCAGCGCGACGGTAGCGGTCGACGGTGCGACCCAGTACTTC. This sequence encodes CASSATVAVDGATQYF.

The chain links TRBV6-1 to TRBJ1-2; D is unresolved. Germline-derived CDR1 and CDR2 are MNHNS and SASEGT. V was trimmed by 1 base and J by 7 bases, leaving 10 bases between them. CDR3 length: 13 residues. In nucleotides, the CDR3 is TGTGCCAGCAGTGAAGTGGCAATTTCTGGCTACACCTTC. This encodes CASSEVAISGYTF.

The chain uses TRBV9 and TRBJ2-7, with 8 positions matching TRBD2. V lost 4 bases, J lost 0 bases, and 3 bases stayed unmatched. Germline CDR1 and CDR2: SGDLS and YYNGEE. The CDR3 totals 14 residues. The CDR3 DNA is TGTGCCAGCAGCCTGACTAGCGACTCCTACGAGCAGTACTTC. Translating gives CASSLTSDSYEQYF.

This sequence joins TRBV6-1 and TRBJ1-2, with TRBD1 matching 7 bases. CDR3 size: 15 residues. The germline V gene encodes CDR1 MNHNS and CDR2 SASEGT. J gave up 5 bases and V 0 bases, and 6 bases lay outside the gene matches. CDR3 DNA sequence: TGTGCCAGCAGTGAAGCGCTTGACAGGGTGTATGGCTACACCTTC. This translates into CASSEALDRVYGYTF.

The chain is built from TRBV7-9 and TRBJ2-3; possibly TRBD2 for D (6 bases). CDR1 is SEHNR, CDR2 FQNEAQ, per germline (reference sequence). The CDR3 loop spans 14 amino acids. V was clipped by 3 bases and J by 15 bases, with 22 bases between them. In DNA, the CDR3 is TGTGCCAGCAGCTTCCCCTTAGCGGCCACCCCGGAATATTTT. Translation gives CASSFPLAATPEYF.

J is TRBJ2-7 and V is TRBV6-1; 8 bases fit TRBD1. The V segment lost 6 bases and the J segment 1 base; nucleotides outside the gene matches: 5. This CDR3 is built from 14 residues. Germline-derived CDR1 and CDR2 are MNHNS and SASEGT. CDR3 sequence (DNA): TGTGCCAGCAGGGGGACAGGATCGTCCTACGAGCAGTACTTC. Translated, it gives CASRGTGSSYEQYF.

The V and J genes are TRBV7-2 and TRBJ1-2, with TRBD1 matching over 7 bases. The V gene's germline CDR1 is SGHTA and CDR2 FQGNSA. After removal of 4 bases from V and 2 bases from J, the junction contained 4 bases not matched to a gene. The CDR3 has 14 residues. Here the CDR3 DNA reads TGTGCCAGCAGCTATCCGGGACAGAACTATGGCTACACCTTC. Its translation is CASSYPGQNYGYTF.

The chain couples TRBV6-4 to TRBJ2-2, with D unclear. Trimming stripped 4 bases from V and 5 bases from J, with 11 bases between. CDR1 is MRHNA and CDR2 is SNTAGT in the germline V gene. This CDR3 comprises 14 residues. The CDR3 loop is CASSVGMRTGELFF. For the CDR3, the DNA is TGTGCCAGCAGTGTTGGGATGCGGACCGGGGAGCTGTTTTTT.